The present TCR beta chain was sequenced within a study of blood T cell repertoires in COVID-19 (TCRdb year 2020). As for the study more broadly: The collaborator samples originated in the United States, Italy and Spain and spanned the acute and convalescent phases of COVID-19. The prospective study material was composed of cDNA or gDNA derived from T cells, B-cell-depleted T cells, or PBMCs. Deeply sampled blood TCRbeta repertoires from subjects exposed to, actively infected with, or recovered from COVID-19 were included in the dataset. The repertoires were released in a freely available public database intended as a resource for research on the immune response to SARS-CoV-2. Samples came from the ongoing ImmuneRACE study (first 160 participants) plus 1,254 subjects from 6 global collaborators. The sample metadata nearly always contained a de-identified subject ID, COVID-19 status, age in years and sex. HLA class I and class II types, where available, came from metadata supplied by the sample provider rather than from assay-based typing.

Participants in the prospective study were aged roughly 18 to 100 years, lived in approximately 26 United States geographic areas, and enrolled through a virtual design. In the prospective study, cohorts were assigned on the basis of participant-reported clinical history obtained from a screening survey and a study questionnaire. Recovered participants in ImmuneRACE Cohort 3 were defined as having two consecutive negative NP/OP PCR tests, clearance from a healthcare professional, or resolution of symptoms. In the prospective study, mobile phlebotomists collected whole blood, serum and a nasopharyngeal or oropharyngeal swab from each participant. Participants in the prospective study had the option to provide additional blood draws and questionnaires over an approximately two-month period. Prospective study blood samples were shipped either frozen or at room temperature before DNA extraction. The CDR3, cysteine through phenylalanine, is 16 amino acids long. Only CDR3 DNA remains: 48 bases, in frame from the first base. V gives up 3 bases and J gives up 1 base, and the segment between their germline ends measures 13 bases. The germline V gene sets CDR1 to KGHSH and CDR2 to LQKENI.

The paper's findings and limits, for the study overall: The quantity of clinical and demographic metadata differed by source and by participant and was supplied without curation.

Details on this clone: Its antigen is currently not known. The sample holds no much larger clone one base away, and base qualities are not on file.

TCRbeta CDR3 regions were amplified from genomic DNA by means of the immunoSEQ Assay, a bias-controlled multiplex PCR. The published analysis was carried out like this. The number of nucleated cells in each sample was estimated by amplification of reference gene primers within the assay. To quantify the absolute abundance of each unique TCRbeta CDR3 rearrangement, sequence reads were collapsed and filtered. For each sample, productive Simpson clonality was calculated as the square root of Simpson's diversity index over productive rearrangements. TCRdb obtained this table from immuneACCESS and retained in-frame rearrangements with V and J assigned. These tables miss some clones; where compared with another copy, unresolved V genes account for less than half of the shortfall, and the remainder is unexplained. D and trimming come from the DNA, and the V and J calls and clone size come from that table. The sample table records some 420,000 clones; 80% to 90% of these occur just once. Around 1.1% of the sample is in the top ten clones.

In this chain, TRBV18 is recombined with TRBJ1-5; the D gene is not confidently resolved. The clonotype comes from a man aged 25-45 years who had recovered from COVID-19. The sequencing input was PBMCs or T cells enriched from blood (not recorded which). The DNA sequence follows: TGTGCCAGCTCACCGAAGGCGGGCCTCAGCAATCAGCCCCAGCATTTT. Its product reads: CASSPKAGLSNQPQHF.